The present entry profiles one T cell receptor beta chain with its context. Its target is not known. The sample originates from a study of T-cell reconstitution after alpha-beta-depleted transplantation in children. Overall study results and limits: One year post-transplant, T-cell counts and diversity were largely derived from T cells produced anew. Surviving recipient T cells and thymic progenitors produced the high day-60 TCRbeta diversity seen in some patients. Two months or so post-transplant, alpha-beta T cells reportedly derived from several hundred expanded graft clones.

The V end was cut by 5 bases, the J end by 5 bases, with 21 bases between. The CDR3 totals 16 residues. Preparing the TCRbeta library involved the use of unique molecular identifiers. In TCRdb, the PCR reads were re-called with MiXCR into one record per CDR3 protein. The sample lists fewer than 500,000 distinct CDR3 sequences, 43% occurring once. Sequences were derived from PBMCs, sampled before TCRalphabeta/CD19-depleted stem cell transplant. The chain combines TRBV23-1 with TRBJ2-5; possible D gene TRBD2, 5 bases. TRBV23-1 is flagged as an ORF with uncertain function. This receptor was obtained from a girl aged 2 to 10 with aplastic anemia, due to receive a stem cell transplant. CDR3: CASSTGRAFVWETQYF. CDR3 nucleotides: TGCGCCAGCAGTACGGGAAGGGCCTTTGTATGGGAGACCCAGTACTTC.